Detailed here is one TCR beta chain. Its target is unknown. This sample is drawn from a study of T cells in Graves' hyperthyroidism and ophthalmopathy. Broader study findings: The model made its ophthalmopathy prediction, and onset followed a median 6.5 months later.

Authors of the study amplified TCR beta CDR3 regions from RNA transcripts. HTBI primers were used for first-round RT-PCR of the TCR CDR3. TCRdb called the multiplex PCR reads again in MiXCR, with one record for every CDR3 protein. The sample lists approximately 430,000 distinct CDR3 sequences; more than 15% were seen once. Germline V gives CDR1 KGHDR, CDR2 SFDVKD. This CDR3 contains 13 residues. Deletions cut 4 bases from V and 8 bases from J, with 11 bases between. Patients were excluded because of uncontrolled infection, other autoimmune disease, pregnancy or lactation. Used for diagnoses were clinical symptoms, serum thyroxine and TRAb, thyroid ultrasound and orbital computed tomography. Fresh peripheral blood, under 13 ml, was the source of the PBMCs.

This sequence was found in a woman between 18 and 29 years old with Graves' hyperthyroidism. The sequenced sample was blood. V usage is TRBV24-1 and J usage is TRBJ1-5, with D hard to call. The CDR3 sequence: CATSDPTVEPQHF. CDR3 bases: TGTGCCACCAGTGACCCCACCGTAGAGCCCCAGCATTTT.